This section outlines one TCR beta chain sequence together with its context. The data derive from a study of blood T cell repertoires in COVID-19. For the study at large: Acute and convalescent COVID-19 specimens originated in the United States, Italy and Spain. The analysed material was cDNA or gDNA that came from T cells, B-cell-depleted T cells, or PBMCs.

V dropped 4 bases and J dropped 1 base, with 7 bases sitting between them. CDR1 and CDR2 (germline): LGHDT, YNNKEL (reference sequence). The CDR3 totals 13 residues. As handled by the study authors: Scientists estimated how many nucleated cells there were by amplifying reference gene primers. The data were produced by immunoSEQ multiplex PCR, yet TCRdb's version contains in-frame clones alone and is incomplete. The V and J calls and clone size come from that table; D and trimming were worked out from the DNA. Here the sample spans around 300,000 clones, roughly 89% being singletons. The clonotype comes from a man between 45 and 60 years old with acute or convalescent COVID-19. Sequencing was carried out using peripheral blood. This chain joins TRBV3-1 (or the pseudogene TRBV3-2) and TRBJ1-1; tentatively, D is TRBD1 (6 bases). The CDR3 reads CASSRDTNTEAFF. CDR3 sequence (DNA): TGTGCCAGCAGCCGGGACACGAACACTGAAGCTTTCTTT.